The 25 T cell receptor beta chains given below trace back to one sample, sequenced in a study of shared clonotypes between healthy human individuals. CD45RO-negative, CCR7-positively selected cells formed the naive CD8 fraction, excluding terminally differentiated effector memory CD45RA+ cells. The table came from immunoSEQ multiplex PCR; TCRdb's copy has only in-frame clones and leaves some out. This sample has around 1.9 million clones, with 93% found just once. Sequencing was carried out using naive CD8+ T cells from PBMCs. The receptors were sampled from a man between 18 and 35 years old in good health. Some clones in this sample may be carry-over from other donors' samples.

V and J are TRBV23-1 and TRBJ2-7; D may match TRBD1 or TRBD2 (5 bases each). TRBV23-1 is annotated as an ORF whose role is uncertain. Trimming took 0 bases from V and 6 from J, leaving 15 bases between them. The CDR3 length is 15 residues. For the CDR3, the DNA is TGCGCCAGCAGTCAATCAGGCAGGGCGGGTGGCGAGCAGTACTTC. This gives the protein CASSQSGRAGGEQYF.

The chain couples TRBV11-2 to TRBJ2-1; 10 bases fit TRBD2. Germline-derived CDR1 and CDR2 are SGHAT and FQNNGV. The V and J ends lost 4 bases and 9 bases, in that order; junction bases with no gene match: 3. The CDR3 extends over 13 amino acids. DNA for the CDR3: TGTGCCAGCAGCTCCCGACTAGCGGGTGAGCAGTTCTTC. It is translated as CASSSRLAGEQFF.

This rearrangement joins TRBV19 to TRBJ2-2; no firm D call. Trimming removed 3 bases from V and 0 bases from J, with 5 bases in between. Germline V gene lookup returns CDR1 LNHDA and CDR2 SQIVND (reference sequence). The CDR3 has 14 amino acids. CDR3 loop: CASSINPNTGELFF. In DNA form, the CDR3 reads TGTGCCAGTAGTATTAACCCGAACACCGGGGAGCTGTTTTTT.

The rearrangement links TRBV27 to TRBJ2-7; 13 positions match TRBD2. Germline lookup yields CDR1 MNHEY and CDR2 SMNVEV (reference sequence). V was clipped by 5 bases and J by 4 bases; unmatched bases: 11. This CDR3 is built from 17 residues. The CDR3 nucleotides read TGTGCCAGCAGTCAACGCGGACTAGCGGGAGTCGTGTACGAGCAGTACTTC. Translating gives CASSQRGLAGVVYEQYF.

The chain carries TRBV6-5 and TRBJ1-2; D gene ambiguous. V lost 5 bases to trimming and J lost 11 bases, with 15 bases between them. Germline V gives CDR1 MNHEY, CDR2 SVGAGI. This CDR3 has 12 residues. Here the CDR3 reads CASSDIDREYTF. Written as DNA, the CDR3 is TGTGCCAGCAGTGACATAGATCGGGAATACACCTTC.

This CDR3 is CASSLTGTGGEKLFF. The CDR3 nucleotides read TGTGCCAGCAGCTTAACCGGGACAGGGGGCGAAAAACTGTTTTTT. J is TRBJ1-4 and V is TRBV14; 12 bases fit TRBD1. This CDR3 region has 15 residues. CDR1 and CDR2 (germline): SGHDN, FVKESK. Losses at the gene ends were 5 bases for V and 8 bases for J; bases not matched to a gene: 6.

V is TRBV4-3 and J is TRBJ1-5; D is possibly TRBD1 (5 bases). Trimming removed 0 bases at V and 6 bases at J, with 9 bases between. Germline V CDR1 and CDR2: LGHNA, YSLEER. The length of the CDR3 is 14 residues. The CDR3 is CASSQDGGGQPQHF. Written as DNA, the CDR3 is TGCGCCAGCAGCCAAGACGGGGGGGGTCAGCCCCAGCATTTT.

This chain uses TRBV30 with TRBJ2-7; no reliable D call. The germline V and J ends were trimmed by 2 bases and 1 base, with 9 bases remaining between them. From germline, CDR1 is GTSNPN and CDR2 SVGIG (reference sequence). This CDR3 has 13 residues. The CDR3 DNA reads TGTGCCTGGAGTAGGGCACATTCCTACGAGCAGTACTTC. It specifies CAWSRAHSYEQYF.

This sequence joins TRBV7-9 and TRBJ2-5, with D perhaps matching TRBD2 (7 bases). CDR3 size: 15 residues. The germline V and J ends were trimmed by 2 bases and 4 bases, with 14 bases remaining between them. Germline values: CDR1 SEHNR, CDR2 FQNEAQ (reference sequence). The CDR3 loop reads CASSLRDGGRETQYF. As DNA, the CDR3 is TGTGCCAGCAGCTTAAGGGACGGGGGGCGAGAGACCCAGTACTTC.

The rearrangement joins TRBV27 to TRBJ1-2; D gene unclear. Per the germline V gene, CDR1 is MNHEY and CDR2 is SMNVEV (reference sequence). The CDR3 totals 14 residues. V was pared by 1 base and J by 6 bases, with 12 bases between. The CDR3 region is CASSLYPALDGYTF. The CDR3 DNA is TGTGCCAGCAGTTTATACCCCGCCCTCGATGGCTACACCTTC.

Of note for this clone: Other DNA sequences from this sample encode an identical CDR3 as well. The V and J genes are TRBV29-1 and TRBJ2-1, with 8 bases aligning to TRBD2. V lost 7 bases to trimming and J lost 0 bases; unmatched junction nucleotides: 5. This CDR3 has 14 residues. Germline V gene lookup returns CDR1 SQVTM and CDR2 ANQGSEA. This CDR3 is CSASGPSSYNEQFF. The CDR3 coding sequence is TGCAGCGCTAGCGGGCCTAGCTCCTACAATGAGCAGTTCTTC.

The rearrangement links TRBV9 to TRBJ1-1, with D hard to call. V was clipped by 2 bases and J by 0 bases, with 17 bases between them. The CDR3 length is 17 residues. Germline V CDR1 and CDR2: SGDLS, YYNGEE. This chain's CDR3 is CASSVSSLSLMNTEAFF. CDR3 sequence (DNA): TGTGCCAGCAGCGTCTCATCTTTGTCACTAATGAACACTGAAGCTTTCTTT.

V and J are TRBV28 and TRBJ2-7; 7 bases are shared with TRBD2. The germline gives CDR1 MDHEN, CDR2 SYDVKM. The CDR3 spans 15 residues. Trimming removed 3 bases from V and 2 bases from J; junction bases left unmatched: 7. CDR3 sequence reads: CASSFGETSTYEQYF. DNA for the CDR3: TGTGCCAGCAGTTTTGGTGAGACTAGCACCTACGAGCAGTACTTC.

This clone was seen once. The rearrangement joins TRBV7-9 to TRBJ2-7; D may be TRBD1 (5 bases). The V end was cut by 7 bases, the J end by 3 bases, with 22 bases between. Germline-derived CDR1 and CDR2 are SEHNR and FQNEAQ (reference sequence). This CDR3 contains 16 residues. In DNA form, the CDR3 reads TGTGCCAGCAACGCCGCAGGGCCCCCATTACTCTACGAGCAGTACTTC. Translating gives CASNAAGPPLLYEQYF.

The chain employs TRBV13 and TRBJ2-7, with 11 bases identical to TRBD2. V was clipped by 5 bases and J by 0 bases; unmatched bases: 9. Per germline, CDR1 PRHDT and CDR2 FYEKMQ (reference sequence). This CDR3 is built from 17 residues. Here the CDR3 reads CASSRTSTSGTSYEQYF. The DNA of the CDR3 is TGTGCCAGCAGCCGAACGTCGACTAGCGGGACCTCCTACGAGCAGTACTTC.

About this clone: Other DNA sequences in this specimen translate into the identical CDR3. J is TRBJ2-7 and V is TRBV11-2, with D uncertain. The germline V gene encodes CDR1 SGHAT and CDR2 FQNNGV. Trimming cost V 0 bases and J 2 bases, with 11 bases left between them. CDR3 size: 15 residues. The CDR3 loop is CASSLDAGLAYEQYF. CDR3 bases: TGTGCCAGCAGCTTAGATGCAGGCTTAGCCTACGAGCAGTACTTC.

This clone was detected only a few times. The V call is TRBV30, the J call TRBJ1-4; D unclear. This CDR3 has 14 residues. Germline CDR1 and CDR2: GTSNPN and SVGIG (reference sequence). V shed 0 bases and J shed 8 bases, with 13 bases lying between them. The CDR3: CAWSVGIFGEKLFF. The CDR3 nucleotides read TGTGCCTGGAGTGTAGGTATTTTTGGAGAAAAACTGTTTTTT. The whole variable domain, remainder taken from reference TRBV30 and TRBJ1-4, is SQTIHQWPATLVQPVGSPLSLECTVEGTSNPNLYWYRQAAGRGLQLLFYSVGIGQISSEVPQNLSASRPQDRQFILSSKKLLLSDSGFYLCAWSVGIFGEKLFFGSGTQLSVL.

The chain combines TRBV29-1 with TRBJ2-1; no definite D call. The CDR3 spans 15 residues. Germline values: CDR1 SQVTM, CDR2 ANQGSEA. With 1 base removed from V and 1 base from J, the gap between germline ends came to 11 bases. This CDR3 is CSVEVLGASYNEQFF. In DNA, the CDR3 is TGCAGCGTTGAAGTCCTTGGAGCTTCCTACAATGAGCAGTTCTTC.

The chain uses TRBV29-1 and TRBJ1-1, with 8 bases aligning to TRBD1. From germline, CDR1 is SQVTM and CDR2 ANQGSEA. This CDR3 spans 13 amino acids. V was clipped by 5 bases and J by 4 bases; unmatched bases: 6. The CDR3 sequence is CSVLFRGPTEAFF. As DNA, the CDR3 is TGCAGCGTTCTCTTCAGGGGGCCCACTGAAGCTTTCTTT.

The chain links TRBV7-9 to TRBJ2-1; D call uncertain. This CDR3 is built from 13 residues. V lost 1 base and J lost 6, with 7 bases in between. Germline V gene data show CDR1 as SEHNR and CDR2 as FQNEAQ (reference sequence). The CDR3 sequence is CASSLVTGNEQFF. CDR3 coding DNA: TGTGCCAGCAGCTTAGTTACGGGCAATGAGCAGTTCTTC.

This chain's CDR3 is CASSFGLAGNYEQYF. The CDR3 nucleotides read TGTGCCAGCAGTTTTGGGTTAGCGGGGAATTACGAGCAGTACTTC. This sequence joins TRBV27 and TRBJ2-7; TRBD2 matches 8 bases. The CDR3 has 15 residues. CDR1 is MNHEY, CDR2 SMNVEV, per germline (reference sequence). Trimming at V came to 3 bases and at J to 4 bases, leaving 8 bases not matched to a gene.

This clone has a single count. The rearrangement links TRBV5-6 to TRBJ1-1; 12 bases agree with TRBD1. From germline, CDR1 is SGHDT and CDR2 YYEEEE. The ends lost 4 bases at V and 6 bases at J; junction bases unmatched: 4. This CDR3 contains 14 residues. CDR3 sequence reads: CASSGGQGAAEAFF. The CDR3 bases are TGTGCCAGCAGCGGGGGACAGGGGGCTGCTGAAGCTTTCTTT.

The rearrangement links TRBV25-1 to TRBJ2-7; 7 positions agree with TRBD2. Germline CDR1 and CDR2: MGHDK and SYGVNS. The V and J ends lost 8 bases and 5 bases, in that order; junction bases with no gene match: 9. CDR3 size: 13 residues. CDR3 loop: CASGEGNGDEQYF. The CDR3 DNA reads TGTGCCAGCGGGGAGGGAAATGGCGACGAGCAGTACTTC.

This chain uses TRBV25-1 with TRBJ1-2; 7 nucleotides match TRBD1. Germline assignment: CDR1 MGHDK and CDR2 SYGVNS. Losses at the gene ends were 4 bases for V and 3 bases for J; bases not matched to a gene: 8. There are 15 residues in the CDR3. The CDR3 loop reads CASSGRDSPYYGYTF. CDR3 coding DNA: TGTGCCAGCAGTGGACGGGACAGCCCCTACTATGGCTACACCTTC.

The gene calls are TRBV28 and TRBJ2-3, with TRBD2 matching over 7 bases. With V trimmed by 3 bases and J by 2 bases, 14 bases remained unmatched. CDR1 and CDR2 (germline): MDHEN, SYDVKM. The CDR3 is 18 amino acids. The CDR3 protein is CASSFAAAASGSTDTQYF. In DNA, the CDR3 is TGTGCCAGCAGTTTTGCGGCCGCCGCTAGCGGATCCACAGATACGCAGTATTTT.